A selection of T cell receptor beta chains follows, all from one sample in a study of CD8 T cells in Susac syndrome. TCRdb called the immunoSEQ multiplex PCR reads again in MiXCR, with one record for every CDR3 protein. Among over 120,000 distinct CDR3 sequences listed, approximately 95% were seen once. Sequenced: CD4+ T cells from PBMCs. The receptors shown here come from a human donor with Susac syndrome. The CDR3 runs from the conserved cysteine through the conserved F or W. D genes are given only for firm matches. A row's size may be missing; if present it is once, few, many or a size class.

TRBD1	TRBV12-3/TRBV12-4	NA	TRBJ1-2	TGTGCCAGCAGCCTGGGGGGACAGGGGGCTGGTGGCTACACCTTC	CASSLGGQGAGGYTF
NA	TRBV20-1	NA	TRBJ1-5	TGCAGTGCTAGAGATTTAGGAGGTGGCAATCAGCCCCAGCATTTT	CSARDLGGGNQPQHF
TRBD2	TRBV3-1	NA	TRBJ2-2	TGTGCCAGCAGCCACGTAGCGGGGGGGAATGGCGGGGAGCTGTTTTTT	CASSHVAGGNGGELFF
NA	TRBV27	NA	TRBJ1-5	TGTGCCAGCAGTTCCGAGCAGGGTTATTCTTCTCAGCCCCAGCATTTT	CASSSEQGYSSQPQHF
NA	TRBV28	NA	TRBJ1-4	TGTGCCAGCAGTTCCCCGGACAGAACTAATGAAAAACTGTTTTTT	CASSSPDRTNEKLFF
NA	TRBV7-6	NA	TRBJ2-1	TGTGCCAGCAGCCGAGGGGCCACTAACAATGAGCAGTTCTTC	CASSRGATNNEQFF
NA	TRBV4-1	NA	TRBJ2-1	TGCGCCAGCAGCCAAGATCAGGGGGAGCAGTTCTTC	CASSQDQGEQFF
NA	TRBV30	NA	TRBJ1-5	TGTGCCTGGAGTCCCGGGGCAAGGTATAGCAATCAGCCCCAGCATTTT	CAWSPGARYSNQPQHF
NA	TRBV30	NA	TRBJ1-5	TGTGCCTGGAGCTACGGGGGGCTCGGCAATCAGCCCCAGCATTTT	CAWSYGGLGNQPQHF
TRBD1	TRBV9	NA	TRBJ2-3	TGTGCCAGCGGTCACGGGACAGCTCAAGATACGCAGTATTTT	CASGHGTAQDTQYF
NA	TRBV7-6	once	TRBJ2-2	TGTGCCAGCAGCCCGAGTACCGGGGAGCTGTTTTTT	CASSPSTGELFF
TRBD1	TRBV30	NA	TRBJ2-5	TGTGCCTGGGCCTTGTACAGGGGGATAGGGGAGACCCAGTACTTC	CAWALYRGIGETQYF
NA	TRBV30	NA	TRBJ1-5	TGTGCCTGGAGTGTACGGTTTGATCAGCCCCAGCATTTT	CAWSVRFDQPQHF
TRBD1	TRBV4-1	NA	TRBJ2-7	TGCGCCAGCAGCCAAGACTGGACAGGCAACGAGCAGTACTTC	CASSQDWTGNEQYF
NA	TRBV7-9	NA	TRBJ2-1	TGTGCCAGCAGCTCCCGCTGGACCAACAATGAGCAGTTCTTC	CASSSRWTNNEQFF
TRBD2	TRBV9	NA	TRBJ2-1	TGTGCCAGCAGCGTCAGGGGCGACCTAGCGGGGGGTCCCAATGAGCAGTTCTTC	CASSVRGDLAGGPNEQFF
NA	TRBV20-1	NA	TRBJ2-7	TGCAGCTCGATTGGAGGGACCTACGAGCAGTACTTC	CSSIGGTYEQYF
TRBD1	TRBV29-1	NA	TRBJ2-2	TGCAGCGCAGGACAGGGAATCGGGGAGCTGTTTTTT	CSAGQGIGELFF
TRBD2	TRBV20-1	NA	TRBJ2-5	TGCAGTGCTAGAGCTAGCGGGGGCGGAGAGACCCAGTACTTC	CSARASGGGETQYF
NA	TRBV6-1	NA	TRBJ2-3	TGTGCCAGCAGCCTTCGAGTGGCCCTTCGCCCCACAGATACGCAGTATTTT	CASSLRVALRPTDTQYF
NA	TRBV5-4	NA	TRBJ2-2	TGTGCCAGCAGCTTGGAAGGGCTCGGGGAGCTGTTTTTT	CASSLEGLGELFF
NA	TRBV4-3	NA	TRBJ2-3	TGCGCCAGCAGCCAAGAAGTTGGGGCCGGAGATACGCAGTATTTT	CASSQEVGAGDTQYF
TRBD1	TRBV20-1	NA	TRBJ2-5	TGCAGTGCTGGACAGGGAGAGACCCAGTACTTC	CSAGQGETQYF
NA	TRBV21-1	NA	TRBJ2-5	TGTGCCAGCAGCAAAGCCCAACTAGCGGGAGCGTACGAGACCCAGTACTTC	CASSKAQLAGAYETQYF
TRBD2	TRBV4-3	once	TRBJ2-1	TGCGCCAGCAGCCAAGAAGGCGGGGGAAACAATGAGCAGTTCTTC	CASSQEGGGNNEQFF
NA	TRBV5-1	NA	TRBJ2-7	TGCGCCAGCAGCTTGCCCGGGGGAAGCTCCTACGAGCAGTACTTC	CASSLPGGSSYEQYF
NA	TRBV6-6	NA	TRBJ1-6	TGTGCCAGCAGTTACTCGGGGGGAGATTCACCCCTCCACTTT	CASSYSGGDSPLHF
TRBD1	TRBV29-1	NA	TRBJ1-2	TGCAGCGTTGGGGACAGCCCTAACTATGGCTACACCTTC	CSVGDSPNYGYTF
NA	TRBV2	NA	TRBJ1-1	TGTGCCAGCAGCGCAGGGGTCCACACTGAAGCTTTCTTT	CASSAGVHTEAFF
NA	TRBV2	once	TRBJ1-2	TGTGCCAGCAGGGAAGAGGGTTTATACACCTTC	CASREEGLYTF
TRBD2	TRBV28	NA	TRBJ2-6	TGTGCCAGCCACGGGAGGTCTGGGGCCAACGTCCTGACTTTC	CASHGRSGANVLTF
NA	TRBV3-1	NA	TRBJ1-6	TGTGCCAGCAGCCAATCGAACTGGAATTCACCCCTCCACTTT	CASSQSNWNSPLHF
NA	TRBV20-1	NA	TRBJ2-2	TGCAGTGCTAGAGGCAGCAGGGGATTGTTGGGCACCGGGGAGCTGTTTTTT	CSARGSRGLLGTGELFF
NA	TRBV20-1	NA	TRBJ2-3	TGCAGTGCTAGCAGGGATAGCCCGGATACGCAGTATTTT	CSASRDSPDTQYF
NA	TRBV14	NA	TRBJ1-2	TGTGCCAGCAGCCAAGATCTGTGGGATGGCTACACCTTC	CASSQDLWDGYTF
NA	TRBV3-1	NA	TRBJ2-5	TGTGCCAGCAGCCAACCACGGGGTTTTCGGGAGACCCAGTACTTC	CASSQPRGFRETQYF
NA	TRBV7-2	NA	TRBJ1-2	TGTGCCAGCAGCTTAGCGGGACAAGGCGGATATGGAGGCTACACCTTC	CASSLAGQGGYGGYTF
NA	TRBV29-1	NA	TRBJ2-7	TGCAGCGTTGGAGTTAGGGGAGGCTACGAGCAGTACTTC	CSVGVRGGYEQYF
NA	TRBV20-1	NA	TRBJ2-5	TGCAGTGCTAGATCGGAGAACCTACAGTACTTC	CSARSENLQYF
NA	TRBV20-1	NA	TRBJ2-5	TGCAGTGCTAGAAGGGGCCAAGAGACCCAGTACTTC	CSARRGQETQYF
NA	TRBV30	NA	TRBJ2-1	TGTGCCGGGGGGAACAGGGGCTCCTACAATGAGCAGTTCTTC	CAGGNRGSYNEQFF
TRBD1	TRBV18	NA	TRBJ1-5	TGTGCCAGCTCGGAACAGGGGAATCAGCCCCAGCATTTT	CASSEQGNQPQHF
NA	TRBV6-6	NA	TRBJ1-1	TGTGCCAGCAGTTACTCGGGACGGCCTGGCACTGAAGCTTTCTTT	CASSYSGRPGTEAFF
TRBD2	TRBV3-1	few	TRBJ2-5	TGTGCCAGCAGCCGTTCGGGGGGTCAAGAGACCCAGTACTTC	CASSRSGGQETQYF
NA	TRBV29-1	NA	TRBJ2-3	TGCAGCTCATCACCGGGACGAGGGACAGATACGCAGTATTTT	CSSSPGRGTDTQYF
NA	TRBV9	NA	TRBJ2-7	TGTGCCAGCAGCGTAGCAGGGGTTCCGGGTTACGAGCAGTACTTC	CASSVAGVPGYEQYF